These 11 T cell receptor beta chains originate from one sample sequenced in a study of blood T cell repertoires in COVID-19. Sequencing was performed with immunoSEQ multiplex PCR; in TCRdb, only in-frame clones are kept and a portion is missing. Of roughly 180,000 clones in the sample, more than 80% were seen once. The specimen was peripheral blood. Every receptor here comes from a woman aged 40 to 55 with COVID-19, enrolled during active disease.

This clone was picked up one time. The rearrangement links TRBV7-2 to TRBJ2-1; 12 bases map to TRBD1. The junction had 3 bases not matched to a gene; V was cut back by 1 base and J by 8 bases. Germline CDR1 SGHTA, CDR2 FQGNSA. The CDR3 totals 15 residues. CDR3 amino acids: CASSLVGTGGHEQFF. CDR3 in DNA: TGTGCCAGCAGCTTAGTTGGGACAGGGGGCCATGAGCAGTTCTTC.

CDR3 bases: TGTGCCAGCTTTCAGGGTAGCGAGACCCAGTACTTC. This sequence encodes CASFQGSETQYF. The genes are TRBV5-6 and TRBJ2-5; D possibly corresponds to TRBD1 (5 bases). V gave up 7 bases and J gave up 5 bases, with 12 bases separating them. This CDR3 comprises 12 residues. Per the germline V gene, CDR1 is SGHDT and CDR2 is YYEEEE.

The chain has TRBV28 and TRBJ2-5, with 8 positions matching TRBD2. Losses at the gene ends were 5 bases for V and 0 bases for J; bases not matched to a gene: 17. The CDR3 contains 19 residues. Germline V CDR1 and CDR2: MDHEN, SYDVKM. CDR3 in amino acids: CASSPAGLAAPRYQETQYF. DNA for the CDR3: TGTGCCAGCAGTCCTGCAGGACTAGCAGCACCTAGGTACCAAGAGACCCAGTACTTC.

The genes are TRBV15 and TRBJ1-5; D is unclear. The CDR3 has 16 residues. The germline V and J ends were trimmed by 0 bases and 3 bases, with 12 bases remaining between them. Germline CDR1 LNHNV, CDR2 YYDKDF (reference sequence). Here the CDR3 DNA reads TGTGCCACCAGCAGAGATCATACTGTAGCCAATCAGCCCCAGCATTTT. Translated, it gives CATSRDHTVANQPQHF.

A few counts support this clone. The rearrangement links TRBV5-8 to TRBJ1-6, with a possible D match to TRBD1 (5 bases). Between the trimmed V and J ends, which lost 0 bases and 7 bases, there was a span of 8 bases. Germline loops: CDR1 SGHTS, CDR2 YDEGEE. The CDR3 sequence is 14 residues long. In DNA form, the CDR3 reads TGTGCCAGCAGCTTGGTGGGGGGAAATTCACCCCTCCACTTT. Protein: CASSLVGGNSPLHF.

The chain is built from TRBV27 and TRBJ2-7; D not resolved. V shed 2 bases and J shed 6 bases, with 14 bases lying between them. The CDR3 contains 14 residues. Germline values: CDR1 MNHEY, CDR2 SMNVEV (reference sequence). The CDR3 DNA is TGTGCCAGCAGTTTAATTGGGCAGGCCGGCGAGCAGTACTTC. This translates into CASSLIGQAGEQYF.

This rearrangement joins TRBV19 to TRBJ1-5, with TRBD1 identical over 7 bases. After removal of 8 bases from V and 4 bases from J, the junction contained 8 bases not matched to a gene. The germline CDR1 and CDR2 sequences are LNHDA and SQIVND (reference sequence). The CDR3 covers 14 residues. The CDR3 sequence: CASGWGQLNQPQHF. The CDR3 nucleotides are TGTGCCAGTGGGTGGGGACAGTTAAATCAGCCCCAGCATTTT. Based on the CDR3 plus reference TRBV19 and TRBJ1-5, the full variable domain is DGGITQSPKYLFRKEGQNVTLSCEQNLNHDAMYWYRQDPGQGLRLIYYSQIVNDFQKGDIAEGYSVSREKKESFPLTVTSAQKNPTAFYLCASGWGQLNQPQHFGDGTRLSIL.

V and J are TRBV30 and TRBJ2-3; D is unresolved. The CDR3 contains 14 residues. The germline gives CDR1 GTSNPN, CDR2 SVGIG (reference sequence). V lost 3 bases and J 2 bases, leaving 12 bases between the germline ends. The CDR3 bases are TGTGCCTGGAGGGGCGATCCGAACACAGATACGCAGTATTTT. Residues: CAWRGDPNTDTQYF. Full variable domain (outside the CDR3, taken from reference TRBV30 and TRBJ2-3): SQTIHQWPATLVQPVGSPLSLECTVEGTSNPNLYWYRQAAGRGLQLLFYSVGIGQISSEVPQNLSASRPQDRQFILSSKKLLLSDSGFYLCAWRGDPNTDTQYFGPGTRLTVL.

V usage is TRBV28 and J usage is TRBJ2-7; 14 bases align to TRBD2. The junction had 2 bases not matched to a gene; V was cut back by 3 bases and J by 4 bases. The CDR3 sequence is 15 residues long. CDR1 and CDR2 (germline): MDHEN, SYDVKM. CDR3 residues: CASSFGTSGSYEQYF. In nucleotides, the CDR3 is TGTGCCAGCAGTTTCGGGACTAGCGGGAGTTACGAGCAGTACTTC. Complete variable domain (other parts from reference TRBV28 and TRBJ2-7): DVKVTQSSRYLVKRTGEKVFLECVQDMDHENMFWYRQDPGLGLRLIYFSYDVKMKEKGDIPEGYSVSREKKERFSLILESASTNQTSMYLCASSFGTSGSYEQYFGPGTRLTVT.

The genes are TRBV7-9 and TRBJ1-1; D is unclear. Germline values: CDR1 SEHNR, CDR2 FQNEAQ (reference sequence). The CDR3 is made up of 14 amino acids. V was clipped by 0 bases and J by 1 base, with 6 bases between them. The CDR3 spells CASSLANRNTEAFF. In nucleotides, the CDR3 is TGTGCCAGCAGCTTAGCGAACAGGAACACTGAAGCTTTCTTT.

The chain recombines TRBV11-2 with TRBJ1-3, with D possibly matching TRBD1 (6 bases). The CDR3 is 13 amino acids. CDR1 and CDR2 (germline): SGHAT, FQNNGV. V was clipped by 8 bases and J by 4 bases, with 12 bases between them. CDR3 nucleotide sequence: TGTGCCAGCGACCGAGACAGGGGAAACACCATATATTTT. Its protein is CASDRDRGNTIYF. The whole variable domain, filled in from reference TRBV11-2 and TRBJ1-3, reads EAGVAQSPRYKIIEKRQSVAFWCNPISGHATLYWYQQILGQGPKLLIQFQNNGVVDDSQLPKDRFSAERLKGVDSTLKIQPAKLEDSAVYLCASDRDRGNTIYFGEGSWLTVV.